Detailed here is one TCR beta chain. The antigen remains unidentified. The data belong to a study of blood T cells in healthy people across ages. At the level of the study: The template switching approach captured approximately one barcoded beta molecule for every two T cells.

Notes on the study in general: Estimates of diversity drawn from one million T cells were considered underestimates. Across samples, TCR beta diversity tracked strongly with naive T cell percentage.

J gave up 0 bases and V 0 bases, and 10 bases lay outside the gene matches. The length of the CDR3 is 18 residues. The germline gives CDR1 SGHVS, CDR2 FNYEAQ. Then a second PCR, running roughly 7 to 11 cycles, was carried out with a sample-barcoded 5' primer and a J-beta primer mix. TCRdb analysed the 5' RACE reads with MiXCR anew, one entry per CDR3 protein. The sample has 550,000 to 650,000 distinct CDR3 sequences, 25% to 30% seen once. The TCR sequence derives from a woman older than 75 in good health. The sequencing input was blood. The chain uses TRBV7-6 and TRBJ2-7; 8 bases are shared with TRBD2. This chain's CDR3 is CASSLASETSDPSYEQYF. Here the CDR3 DNA reads TGTGCCAGCAGCTTAGCGTCGGAGACTAGCGACCCCTCCTACGAGCAGTACTTC.